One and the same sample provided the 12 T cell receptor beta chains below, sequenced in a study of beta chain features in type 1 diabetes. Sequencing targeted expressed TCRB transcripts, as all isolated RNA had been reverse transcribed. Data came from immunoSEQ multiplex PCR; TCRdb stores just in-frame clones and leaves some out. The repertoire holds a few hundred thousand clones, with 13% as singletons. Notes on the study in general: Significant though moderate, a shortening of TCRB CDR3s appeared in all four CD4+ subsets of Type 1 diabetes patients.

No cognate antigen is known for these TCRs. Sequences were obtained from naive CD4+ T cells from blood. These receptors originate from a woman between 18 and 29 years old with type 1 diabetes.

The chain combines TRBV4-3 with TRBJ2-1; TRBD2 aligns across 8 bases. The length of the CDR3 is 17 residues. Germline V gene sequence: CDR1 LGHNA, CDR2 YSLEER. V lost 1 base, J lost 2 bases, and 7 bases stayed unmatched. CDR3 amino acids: CASSQARLASPYNEQFF. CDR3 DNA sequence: TGCGCCAGCAGCCAAGCGCGACTAGCGAGCCCCTACAATGAGCAGTTCTTC.

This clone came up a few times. DNA for the CDR3: TGTGCCTGGAGTGTACAGGACCATCAGCCCCAGCATTTT. This gives the protein CAWSVQDHQPQHF. The chain links TRBV30 to TRBJ1-5, with D possibly TRBD1 on 5 matching bases. The CDR3 totals 13 residues. V shed 0 bases and J shed 5 bases, with 8 bases lying between them. Germline V lookup: CDR1 GTSNPN, CDR2 SVGIG (reference sequence).

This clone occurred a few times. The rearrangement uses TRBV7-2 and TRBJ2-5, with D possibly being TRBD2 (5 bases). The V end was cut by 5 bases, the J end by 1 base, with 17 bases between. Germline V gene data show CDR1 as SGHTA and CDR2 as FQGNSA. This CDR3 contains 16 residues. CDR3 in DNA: TGTGCCAGCAGCGGAGGCCCCTTTGATCCCCAAGAGACCCAGTACTTC. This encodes CASSGGPFDPQETQYF. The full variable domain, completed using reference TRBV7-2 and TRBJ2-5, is GAGVSQSPSNKVTEKGKDVELRCDPISGHTALYWYRQSLGQGLEFLIYFQGNSAPDKSGLPSDRFSAERTGGSVSTLTIQRTQQEDSAVYLCASSGGPFDPQETQYFGPGTRLLVL.

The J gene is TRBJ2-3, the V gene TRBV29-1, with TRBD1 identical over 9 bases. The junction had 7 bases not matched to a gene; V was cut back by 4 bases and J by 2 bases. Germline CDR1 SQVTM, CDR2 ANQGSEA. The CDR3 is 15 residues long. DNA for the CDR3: TGCAGCGTTGTCCCGAACAGGGGGCCCACAGATACGCAGTATTTT. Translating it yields CSVVPNRGPTDTQYF.

For the CDR3, the DNA is TGTGCCAGCAGCCCCACCGGGTTCCTTGTTGGCTACACCTTC. This codes for CASSPTGFLVGYTF. The chain uses TRBV7-9 and TRBJ1-2; D is ambiguous. The length of the CDR3 is 14 residues. V shed 5 bases and J shed 7 bases, with 17 bases lying between them. CDR1 is SEHNR and CDR2 is FQNEAQ in the germline V gene (reference sequence).

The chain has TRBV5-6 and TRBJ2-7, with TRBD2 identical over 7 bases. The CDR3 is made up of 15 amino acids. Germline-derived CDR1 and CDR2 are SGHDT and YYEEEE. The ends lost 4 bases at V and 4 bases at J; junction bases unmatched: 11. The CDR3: CASSGGLAGRYEQYF. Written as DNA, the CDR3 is TGTGCCAGCAGCGGGGGGTTAGCGGGTCGATACGAGCAGTACTTC.

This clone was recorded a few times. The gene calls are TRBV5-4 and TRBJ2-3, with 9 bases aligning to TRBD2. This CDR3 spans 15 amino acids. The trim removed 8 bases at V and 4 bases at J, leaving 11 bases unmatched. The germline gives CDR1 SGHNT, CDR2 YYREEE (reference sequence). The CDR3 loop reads CASSRRIAGADTQYF. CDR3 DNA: TGTGCCAGTTCGAGGAGGATAGCGGGAGCAGATACGCAGTATTTT.

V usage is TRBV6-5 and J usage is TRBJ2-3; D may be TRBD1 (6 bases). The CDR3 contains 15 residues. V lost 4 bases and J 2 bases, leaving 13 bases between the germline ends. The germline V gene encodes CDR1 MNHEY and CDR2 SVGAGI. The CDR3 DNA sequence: TGTGCCAGCAGTTCGGACAGAACATTCACAGATACGCAGTATTTT. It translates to CASSSDRTFTDTQYF.

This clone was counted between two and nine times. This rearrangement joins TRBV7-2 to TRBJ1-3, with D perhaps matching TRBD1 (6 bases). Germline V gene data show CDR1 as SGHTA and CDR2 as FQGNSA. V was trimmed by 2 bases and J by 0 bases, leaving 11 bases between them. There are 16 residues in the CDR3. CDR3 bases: TGTGCCAGCAGCTTACGGGCAGGGGCCTCTGGAAACACCATATATTTT. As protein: CASSLRAGASGNTIYF. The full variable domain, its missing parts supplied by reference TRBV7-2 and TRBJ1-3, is GAGVSQSPSNKVTEKGKDVELRCDPISGHTALYWYRQSLGQGLEFLIYFQGNSAPDKSGLPSDRFSAERTGGSVSTLTIQRTQQEDSAVYLCASSLRAGASGNTIYFGEGSWLTVV.

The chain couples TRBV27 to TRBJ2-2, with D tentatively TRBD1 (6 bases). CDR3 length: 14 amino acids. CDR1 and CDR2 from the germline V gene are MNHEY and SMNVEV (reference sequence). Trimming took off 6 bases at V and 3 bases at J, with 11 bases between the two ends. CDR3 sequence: CASRLDRHTGELFF. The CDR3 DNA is TGTGCCAGCAGATTGGACAGACACACCGGGGAGCTGTTTTTT.

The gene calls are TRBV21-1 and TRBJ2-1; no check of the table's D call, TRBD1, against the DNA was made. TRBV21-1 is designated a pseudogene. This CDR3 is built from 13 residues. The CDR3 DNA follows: TGTGCCAGCAGCGGGCGCTCCTACAATGAGCAGTTCTTC. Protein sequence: CASSGRSYNEQFF.

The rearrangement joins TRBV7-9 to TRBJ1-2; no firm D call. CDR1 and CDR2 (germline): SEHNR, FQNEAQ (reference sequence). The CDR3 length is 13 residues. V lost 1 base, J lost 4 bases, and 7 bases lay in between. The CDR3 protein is CASSLGAVYGYTF. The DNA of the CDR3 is TGTGCCAGCAGCTTAGGGGCAGTCTATGGCTACACCTTC.